These 13 T cell receptor beta chains came from one sample sequenced in a study of a mutant IDH1 vaccine in newly diagnosed glioma. Their cognate antigens are unknown. Noted time point: week 11, during vaccination. Each dose of the vaccine consisted of 300 ug of mutant IDH1 20-mer peptide, with topical imiquimod. Assay used: immunoSEQ multiplex PCR; TCRdb lists only in-frame clones, some missing. The top ten hold roughly 16% of the sample, which has about 39,000 clones, about 80% seen once. The starting material was peripheral blood mononuclear cells (PBMCs), obtained from a glioma patient whose treatment included an IDH1 peptide vaccine. Receptor source: a woman under 40 with glioma. Some clones in this sample may be carry-over from other donors' samples.

Only one count was recorded for this clone. This chain links TRBV27 with TRBJ1-1, with 7 nucleotides matching TRBD1. The CDR3 length is 15 residues. Losses at the gene ends were 1 base for V and 4 bases for J; bases not matched to a gene: 6. CDR1 and CDR2 (germline): MNHEY, SMNVEV (reference sequence). The CDR3 loop reads CASSLFGPGGTEAFF. The CDR3 coding sequence is TGTGCCAGCAGTTTATTTGGCCCAGGGGGCACTGAAGCTTTCTTT.

The V and J genes are TRBV9 and TRBJ2-2; 10 nucleotides align to TRBD2. CDR1 SGDLS and CDR2 YYNGEE come from the germline V gene. Unmatched junction bases numbered 16, after V lost 2 bases and J lost 3 bases. The CDR3 covers 20 residues. CDR3 nucleotides: TGTGCCAGCAGCGTCCAAAGGGGCCTAGCGGGAGTATTGGACACCGGGGAGCTGTTTTTT. Translation: CASSVQRGLAGVLDTGELFF.

V and J are TRBV5-4 and TRBJ2-7; D may be TRBD1 (5 bases). Germline V lookup: CDR1 SGHNT, CDR2 YYREEE (reference sequence). CDR3 size: 12 residues. V lost 0 bases to trimming and J lost 9 bases, with 10 bases between them. The CDR3 coding sequence is TGTGCCAGCAGCTTGGGACAGAATCGGCAGTACTTC. As protein: CASSLGQNRQYF.

The chain carries TRBV5-1 and TRBJ2-6; the match to TRBD1 covers 7 bases. Germline V gene data show CDR1 as SGHRS and CDR2 as YFSETQ. The CDR3 totals 17 residues. V trimming: 5 bases; J trimming: 0 bases; junction bases outside the gene matches: 8. The DNA for the CDR3 is TGCGCCAGCAGGAGAAGGGGGCTCAACTCTGGGGCCAACGTCCTGACTTTC. Its protein product is CASRRRGLNSGANVLTF.

The chain has TRBV6-1 and TRBJ1-2; tentatively, D is TRBD1 (6 bases). The CDR3 length is 13 residues. CDR1 is MNHNS, CDR2 SASEGT, per germline. The germline V and J ends were trimmed by 6 bases and 8 bases, with 16 bases remaining between them. The chain's CDR3 is CASSETGRRGYTF. In DNA, the CDR3 is TGTGCCAGCAGCGAAACAGGGAGGAGAGGCTACACCTTC.

J is TRBJ2-2 and V is TRBV30; D unresolved. This CDR3 is built from 11 residues. Per the germline V gene, CDR1 is GTSNPN and CDR2 is SVGIG (reference sequence). Deletions cut 2 bases from V and 5 bases from J, with 3 bases between. CDR3 nucleotide sequence: TGTGCCTGGAGTAGGACCGGGGAGCTGTTTTTT. Amino acid sequence: CAWSRTGELFF.

The genes are TRBV30 and TRBJ2-1, with D perhaps TRBD1 or TRBD2 (5 bases each). This CDR3 contains 14 residues. Germline V gene lookup returns CDR1 GTSNPN and CDR2 SVGIG (reference sequence). V lost 8 bases to trimming and J lost 9 bases, with 23 bases between them. As DNA, the CDR3 is TGTGCCGTAACCCCAAGTTTCCGGGGCGGTGAGCAGTTCTTC. Its translation is CAVTPSFRGGEQFF.

The J gene is TRBJ1-2, the V gene TRBV27, with TRBD1 matching 12 bases. CDR3 length equals 16 residues. CDR1 and CDR2 from the germline V gene are MNHEY and SMNVEV (reference sequence). With V trimmed by 2 bases and J by 7 bases, 8 bases remained unmatched. The CDR3 protein is CASSLPGQGAVGGYTF. The CDR3 DNA reads as TGTGCCAGCAGTTTACCGGGACAGGGGGCAGTCGGTGGCTACACCTTC.

This chain uses TRBV19 with TRBJ1-1; D not certain. Per germline, CDR1 LNHDA and CDR2 SQIVND (reference sequence). CDR3 length equals 13 residues. The ends were cut back, 5 bases at V and 0 bases at J, with 7 bases in the middle. In DNA form, the CDR3 reads TGTGCCAGTAGTCTTACCTTGAACACTGAAGCTTTCTTT. Translation: CASSLTLNTEAFF.

The rearrangement joins TRBV27 to TRBJ2-5; D is perhaps TRBD2 (5 bases). This CDR3 region has 18 residues. Germline V lookup: CDR1 MNHEY, CDR2 SMNVEV (reference sequence). V shed 5 bases and J shed 3 bases, with 25 bases lying between them. In DNA, the CDR3 is TGTGCCAGCAGTCCAATGGTAGCCGACTATTTATTGGAAGAGACCCAGTACTTC. Its translation is CASSPMVADYLLEETQYF.

The chain is built from TRBV29-1 and TRBJ2-1; 10 nucleotides agree with TRBD1. From germline, CDR1 is SQVTM and CDR2 ANQGSEA. This CDR3 is built from 13 residues. V was pared by 5 bases and J by 7 bases, with 5 bases of the junction left unmatched. In DNA, the CDR3 is TGCAGCGTTATCGGGACAGGGGATAATGAGCAGTTCTTC. Translated, it gives CSVIGTGDNEQFF.

This chain uses TRBV10-3 with TRBJ2-7; 9 nucleotides match TRBD2. This CDR3 comprises 15 residues. Germline trimming cut 3 bases from V and 4 bases from J; bases unmatched to any gene: 7. CDR1 ENHRY and CDR2 SYGVKD come from the germline V gene. CDR3 in DNA: TGTGCCATCAGTGATTCGACTAGCGGAATTTACGAGCAGTACTTC. Translating it yields CAISDSTSGIYEQYF.

The V call is TRBV27, the J call TRBJ1-1; 8 bases are shared with TRBD1. This CDR3 is built from 15 residues. V gave up 6 bases and J gave up 0 bases; unmatched junction bases: 6. Per germline, CDR1 MNHEY and CDR2 SMNVEV (reference sequence). CDR3 coding DNA: TGTGCCAGCAGGCCTAACAGGGGGTTGAACACTGAAGCTTTCTTT. Protein: CASRPNRGLNTEAFF.